Following are 6 T cell receptor beta chains from one sample sequenced in a study of blood T cell repertoires in COVID-19. Sequenced by immunoSEQ multiplex PCR; TCRdb stores in-frame clones only, minus some. This sample has 200,000 to 250,000 clones, with 80% to 90% found just once. Input material: PBMCs or T cells enriched from blood (not recorded which). These TCRs come from a woman between 40 and 55 years old with acute COVID-19.

This chain links TRBV4-3 with TRBJ1-1; the D is unclear. The V and J ends lost 0 bases and 1 base respectively, with 3 bases between them. Per germline, CDR1 LGHNA and CDR2 YSLEER. The CDR3 extends over 13 amino acids. The CDR3 loop reads CASSQDRNTEAFF. Written as DNA, the CDR3 is TGCGCCAGCAGCCAAGACAGGAACACTGAAGCTTTCTTT.

V and J are TRBV6-5 and TRBJ2-5; TRBD1 agrees at 9 bases. The length of the CDR3 is 15 residues. Germline V gene data show CDR1 as MNHEY and CDR2 as SVGAGI. After removal of 8 bases from V and 4 bases from J, the junction contained 11 bases not matched to a gene. CDR3: CASGQNRGRGETQYF. DNA for the CDR3: TGTGCCAGCGGGCAAAACAGGGGGCGCGGAGAGACCCAGTACTTC.

This chain joins TRBV18 and TRBJ2-1; weak D call: TRBD1 (6 bases). The length of the CDR3 is 15 residues. V dropped 2 bases and J dropped 9 bases, with 17 bases sitting between them. Germline assignment: CDR1 KGHSH and CDR2 LQKENI. The CDR3 DNA reads TGTGCCAGCTCACCATTACAGGGTCTCAACGGTGAGCAGTTCTTC. It translates to CASSPLQGLNGEQFF. The entire variable domain, with the rest obtained from reference TRBV18 and TRBJ2-1, is as follows: NAGVMQNPRHLVRRRGQEARLRCSPMKGHSHVYWYRQLPEEGLKFMVYLQKENIIDESGMPKERFSAEFPKEGPSILRIQQVVRGDSAAYFCASSPLQGLNGEQFFGPGTRLTVL.

The chain carries TRBV2 and TRBJ2-5; 7 positions match TRBD2. From germline, CDR1 is SNHLY and CDR2 FYNNEI. The length of the CDR3 is 13 residues. After removal of 6 bases from V and 1 base from J, the junction contained 2 bases not matched to a gene. CDR3 sequence: CASRGTIQETQYF. The CDR3 DNA is TGTGCCAGCAGAGGGACTATCCAAGAGACCCAGTACTTC.

The chain carries TRBV19 and TRBJ1-1; D gene unclear. Germline V CDR1 and CDR2: LNHDA, SQIVND (reference sequence). Trimming took off 0 bases at V and 6 bases at J, with 17 bases between the two ends. This CDR3 contains 16 residues. The CDR3 DNA follows: TGTGCCAGTAGTATAGATCCGCAGGATGGGTCCTCTGAAGCTTTCTTT. As protein: CASSIDPQDGSSEAFF. The entire variable domain, with the rest obtained from reference TRBV19 and TRBJ1-1, is as follows: DGGITQSPKYLFRKEGQNVTLSCEQNLNHDAMYWYRQDPGQGLRLIYYSQIVNDFQKGDIAEGYSVSREKKESFPLTVTSAQKNPTAFYLCASSIDPQDGSSEAFFGQGTRLTVV.

The chain links TRBV28 to TRBJ1-1; 7 positions agree with TRBD1. The CDR3 has 12 residues. In germline, CDR1 is MDHEN, CDR2 SYDVKM. With V trimmed by 6 bases and J by 5 bases, 3 bases remained unmatched. The CDR3 nucleotides read TGTGCCAGCAGGACAGGGAGAACTGAAGCTTTCTTT. It yields the protein CASRTGRTEAFF.